These T cell receptor beta chains were read from a single sample in a study of T-cell reconstitution after alpha-beta-depleted transplantation in children. TCRdb redid the calling of the PCR reads with MiXCR, one entry per CDR3 protein. This sample has 80,000 to 100,000 distinct CDR3 sequences, with less than 25% found just once. The source was PBMCs, collected before TCRalphabeta/CD19-depleted stem cell transplant. The source is a boy aged 2 to 10 with acute lymphoblastic leukemia, due to receive a stem cell transplant. The CDR3 runs from the conserved cysteine through the conserved F or W. Fields, in order: CDR3 protein, J gene, V gene.

CDR3: CASSQEAMLGDTQYF
J: TRBJ2-3
V: TRBV4-1

CDR3: CASSFGRIQETQYF
J: TRBJ2-5
V: TRBV5-1

CDR3: CSAIRLGQDTGELFF
J: TRBJ2-2
V: TRBV20-1

CDR3: CAISSQSRNTEAFF
J: TRBJ1-1
V: TRBV10-3

CDR3: CSILLVGLADTQYF
J: TRBJ2-3
V: TRBV20-1

CDR3: CSVGFREGHEQYF
J: TRBJ2-7
V: TRBV29-1

CDR3: CASSSINVHGEQFF
J: TRBJ2-1
V: TRBV5-5

CDR3: CTSRGYMNTEAFF
J: TRBJ1-1
V: TRBV2

CDR3: CSVARAGGNTEAFF
J: TRBJ1-1
V: TRBV29-1

CDR3: CASSQGSGGWRNYSPLHF
J: TRBJ1-6
V: TRBV11-2

CDR3: CASSEGPTGELFF
J: TRBJ2-2
V: TRBV9

CDR3: CASSLRGTSTDTQYF
J: TRBJ2-3
V: TRBV7-2

CDR3: CASSPRGVPDNEQFF
J: TRBJ2-1
V: TRBV18

CDR3: CASSPSVNEQFF
J: TRBJ2-1
V: TRBV7-9

CDR3: CASSYAGGLSSYNEQFF
J: TRBJ2-1
V: TRBV5-5

CDR3: CASSAGGRSTGELFF
J: TRBJ2-2
V: TRBV18

CDR3: CASSFGQQYEQYF
J: TRBJ2-7
V: TRBV12-3/TRBV12-4

CDR3: CASSLGTGGTGNIQYF
J: TRBJ2-4
V: TRBV11-2

CDR3: CAISDYREAFF
J: TRBJ1-1
V: TRBV10-3

CDR3: CASSLSPRNPQGYTF
J: TRBJ1-2
V: TRBV28

CDR3: CSASPPLSRETQYF
J: TRBJ2-5
V: TRBV20-1

CDR3: CASSLAGQKETQYF
J: TRBJ2-5
V: TRBV5-1

CDR3: CASSLGSGGSYSSYNEQFF
J: TRBJ2-1
V: TRBV5-1

CDR3: CASSWTSGGADTQYF
J: TRBJ2-3
V: TRBV7-9

CDR3: CASSPGQGANSPLHF
J: TRBJ1-6
V: TRBV2

CDR3: CASSSSGPGEQFF
J: TRBJ2-1
V: TRBV28

CDR3: CASSYDTGGVETQYF
J: TRBJ2-5
V: TRBV6-5

CDR3: CASSWRVAEPSYEQYF
J: TRBJ2-7
V: TRBV28

CDR3: CSARRGLQGNEQFF
J: TRBJ2-1
V: TRBV20-1

CDR3: CASSQEGALSTDTQYF
J: TRBJ2-3
V: TRBV4-2

CDR3: CASSLGIGYEQYF
J: TRBJ2-7
V: TRBV7-8

CDR3: CASSTSVAGNTIYF
J: TRBJ1-3
V: TRBV25-1

CDR3: CSARDPQKNIQYF
J: TRBJ2-4
V: TRBV20-1

CDR3: CASSFLVSSSTDTQYF
J: TRBJ2-3
V: TRBV7-2

CDR3: CASSSGALAGEGNEQFF
J: TRBJ2-1
V: TRBV5-1

CDR3: CSVEPTSGRGNEQFF
J: TRBJ2-1
V: TRBV29-1

CDR3: CSTDRGAYEQYF
J: TRBJ2-7
V: TRBV20-1

CDR3: CAIQTGNQPQHF
J: TRBJ1-5
V: TRBV28

CDR3: CSARKKGTGNTGELFF
J: TRBJ2-2
V: TRBV20-1

CDR3: CASSRPGTIDSPLHF
J: TRBJ1-6
V: TRBV7-9

CDR3: CASSPGLAEGPNNEQFF
J: TRBJ2-1
V: TRBV4-1

CDR3: CASSSLADYYNEQFF
J: TRBJ2-1
V: TRBV5-1

CDR3: CASSLETGVGSYEQYF
J: TRBJ2-7
V: TRBV5-1

CDR3: CASSNRDRGNNEAFF
J: TRBJ1-1
V: TRBV5-1

CDR3: CASSSSDRVKRRELFF
J: TRBJ2-2
V: TRBV6-5

CDR3: CSVSRTGGNEQFF
J: TRBJ2-1
V: TRBV29-1